This TCR beta chain was recorded in a study of a mutant IDH1 vaccine in newly diagnosed glioma. Germline V gene lookup returns CDR1 GTSNPN and CDR2 SVGIG (reference sequence). The CDR3 totals 15 residues. Trimming shortened V by 3 bases and J by 0 bases, and 9 bases separated the two germline ends. TCRdb's table, derived via immunoSEQ multiplex PCR, lists solely in-frame clones and lacks some. The sample consists of 50,000 or so clones, roughly 80% of them appearing once. Time point specified: baseline, week 1 (first vaccination visit). Treatment given: pre-vaccination baseline after standard-of-care therapy.

The J gene is TRBJ1-6, the V gene TRBV30; D ambiguous. This specimen was PBMCs, taken from a glioma patient treated with radiotherapy, temozolomide or both. This receptor was taken from a man aged 18 to 29 with glioma. The CDR3 nucleotides read TGTGCCTGGAGAGTGTTAAGCTCCTATAATTCACCCCTCCACTTT. Translating gives CAWRVLSSYNSPLHF.